Listed below are T cell receptor beta chains from one sample, sequenced in a study of neurological immune-mediated disorders. From the 5' RACE reads, TCRdb called clonotypes with MiXCR, one entry per CDR3 protein. The table records approximately 50,000 distinct CDR3 sequences, about a tenth of them present only once. Sequenced sample: PBMCs. Every receptor here comes from a man between 65 and 79 years old with HTLV-1-associated myelopathy (HAM/TSP). Each CDR3 is given with its conserved first and last residue. Fields, in order: J gene, clone size, D gene, V gene, CDR3 DNA, CDR3 protein. The D gene is left open where the match is weak. Size is omitted from some rows. Given values are once, few, many or a class for expanded clones.

J: TRBJ2-3
size: many
D: .
V: TRBV20-1
DNA: TGCAGTGCTCAATGGGGGGCGGAAGGCACAGATACGCAGTATTTT
CDR3: CSAQWGAEGTDTQYF

J: TRBJ2-5
size: many
D: .
V: TRBV20-1
DNA: TGCAGTGCTGACAGCTGGGAGACCCAGTACTTC
CDR3: CSADSWETQYF

J: TRBJ2-5
size: many
D: .
V: TRBV7-2
DNA: TGTGCCAGCAGCTCACTAGACTTTGGGACCCAGTACTTC
CDR3: CASSSLDFGTQYF

J: TRBJ2-7
size: many
D: .
V: TRBV4-3
DNA: TGCGCCAGCAGCCAAGGAGTAGCCGAGCAGTACTTC
CDR3: CASSQGVAEQYF

J: TRBJ1-5
size: many
D: TRBD1
V: TRBV28
DNA: TGTGCCAGCAGTCGGACAGGGTTTGGTCAGCCCCAGCATTTT
CDR3: CASSRTGFGQPQHF

J: TRBJ1-1
size: many
D: TRBD1
V: TRBV20-1
DNA: TGCAGTGCTAGCCAGGGGGCGAGGACTGAAGCTTTCTTT
CDR3: CSASQGARTEAFF

J: TRBJ2-7
size: many
D: .
V: TRBV28
DNA: TGTGCCAGCAGTTTTGTTCGGACAGTCCGATCCTACGAGCAGTACTTC
CDR3: CASSFVRTVRSYEQYF

J: TRBJ2-7
size: .
D: .
V: TRBV24-1
DNA: TGTGCCACCAGTGATTTCGGCCCTCTCTACGAGCAGTACTTC
CDR3: CATSDFGPLYEQYF

J: TRBJ1-1
size: many
D: .
V: TRBV7-8
DNA: TGTGCCAGCAGCTTAGATCGGTGGCGGGAGGAAGCTTTCTTT
CDR3: CASSLDRWREEAFF

J: TRBJ1-2
size: .
D: TRBD1
V: TRBV10-3
DNA: TGTGCCATCAGTGAGTCGGGAGACAGGGCTACCTTC
CDR3: CAISESGDRATF

J: TRBJ1-1
size: many
D: .
V: TRBV5-1
DNA: TGCGCCAGCAGCTTGGTGGATCCCGGGGTCACTGAAGCTTTCTTT
CDR3: CASSLVDPGVTEAFF

J: TRBJ2-7
size: few
D: TRBD2
V: TRBV20-1
DNA: TGCAGTGCCCCGGGACTAGCGGGATATCGGAACGAGCAGTACTTC
CDR3: CSAPGLAGYRNEQYF

J: TRBJ2-3
size: many
D: TRBD2
V: TRBV5-1
DNA: TGCGCCAGCAGCAATGGACTAGCGGGCACCACAGATACGCAGTATTTT
CDR3: CASSNGLAGTTDTQYF

J: TRBJ2-6
size: many
D: .
V: TRBV3-1
DNA: TGTGCCAGCAGCCACGGGGGGCGTTACTCTGGGGCCAACGTCCTGACTTTC
CDR3: CASSHGGRYSGANVLTF

J: TRBJ1-2
size: many
D: .
V: TRBV7-8
DNA: TGTGCCAGCAGCTTCGACAGGAACTATGGCTACACCTTC
CDR3: CASSFDRNYGYTF

J: TRBJ2-7
size: once
D: .
V: TRBV20-1
DNA: TGCAGTTCTCGTACTACCCTGGGGACATACGAGCAGTACTTC
CDR3: CSSRTTLGTYEQYF

J: TRBJ2-2
size: many
D: .
V: TRBV5-1
DNA: TGCGCCAGCAGCTTGTTTGGGGGCACAAGATGGAACACCGGGGAGCTGTTTTTT
CDR3: CASSLFGGTRWNTGELFF

J: TRBJ2-7
size: .
D: .
V: TRBV4-2
DNA: TGTGCCAGCAGCAGCCTTATGGCGGAGGAGCAGTACTTC
CDR3: CASSSLMAEEQYF

J: TRBJ2-4
size: many
D: .
V: TRBV4-1
DNA: TGCGCCAGCAGCCAACCGACTGGGCCTAGAGACAAAAACATTCAGTACTTC
CDR3: CASSQPTGPRDKNIQYF

J: TRBJ2-1
size: many
D: TRBD2
V: TRBV20-1
DNA: TGCAGTGCAAACCCGGGACTAGCGGGATGGACGCAGTTCTTC
CDR3: CSANPGLAGWTQFF

J: TRBJ2-6
size: many
D: .
V: TRBV20-1
DNA: TGCAGTGCTAGACCAAACTCGGGGGCCAACGTCCTGACTTTC
CDR3: CSARPNSGANVLTF

J: TRBJ2-5
size: many
D: TRBD1
V: TRBV20-1
DNA: TGCAGTGCTAGGAGCACGACAGGGGAAGAGACCCAGTACTTC
CDR3: CSARSTTGEETQYF

J: TRBJ2-7
size: many
D: TRBD1
V: TRBV7-2
DNA: TGTGCCAGCAGCTTAAGACAGGGTAACGAGCAGTACTTC
CDR3: CASSLRQGNEQYF

J: TRBJ2-1
size: many
D: .
V: TRBV25-1
DNA: TGTGCCAGCAGTTGGGACCCAAGAGGGAACAATGAGCAGTTCTTC
CDR3: CASSWDPRGNNEQFF

J: TRBJ1-6
size: many
D: .
V: TRBV5-6
DNA: TGTGCCAGCAGCTCATGGCGCCTTTTTCGAGGTGGCGGGAGGCCCCTCCACTTT
CDR3: CASSSWRLFRGGGRPLHF

J: TRBJ2-3
size: many
D: .
V: TRBV12-3/TRBV12-4
DNA: TGTGCCAGCAGTTTAATATTGCGCCTCGGCGCAGATACGCAGTATTTT
CDR3: CASSLILRLGADTQYF

J: TRBJ2-7
size: many
D: .
V: TRBV7-9
DNA: TGTGCCGGGACTCAGGGTGGTGGCGAGCAGTACTTC
CDR3: CAGTQGGGEQYF

J: TRBJ1-1
size: many
D: TRBD1
V: TRBV18
DNA: TGTGCCAGCTCACGACAGGGGAAAGCTTTCTTT
CDR3: CASSRQGKAFF

J: TRBJ2-1
size: medium-sized
D: TRBD1
V: TRBV3-1
DNA: TGTGCCAGCAGCCAAGAGTACGGGACAGGGAGGGGAAATGAGCAGTTCTTC
CDR3: CASSQEYGTGRGNEQFF

J: TRBJ1-1
size: many
D: TRBD1
V: TRBV20-1
DNA: TGCAGTGCTAGGGGACAGGGATGGAACGCTGAAGCTTTCTTT
CDR3: CSARGQGWNAEAFF

J: TRBJ2-7
size: many
D: TRBD1
V: TRBV20-1
DNA: TGCAGTGCTGGGACAGGGGCCCGGGAGCAGTACTTC
CDR3: CSAGTGAREQYF

J: TRBJ2-1
size: many
D: TRBD2
V: TRBV6-6
DNA: TGTGCCAGCAGTTCCGGACTAGAATTGAATGAGCAGTTCTTC
CDR3: CASSSGLELNEQFF

J: TRBJ2-3
size: many
D: TRBD2
V: TRBV7-2
DNA: TGTGCCAGCAGCCATACTAGCGTCACGGTAGATACGCAGTATTTT
CDR3: CASSHTSVTVDTQYF

J: TRBJ2-7
size: many
D: .
V: TRBV7-9
DNA: TGTGCCAGCAGCGCTGGCCCTGGAGAGCAGTACTTC
CDR3: CASSAGPGEQYF

J: TRBJ2-3
size: .
D: TRBD2
V: TRBV6-6
DNA: TGTGCCAGCAGTGGACGGACTAGCGGGAGTTTGTCAGATACGCAGTATTTT
CDR3: CASSGRTSGSLSDTQYF

J: TRBJ1-4
size: many
D: TRBD1
V: TRBV15
DNA: TGTGCCACCAGCAGAGGAGGGACAGGGAATGAAAAACTGTTTTTT
CDR3: CATSRGGTGNEKLFF

J: TRBJ2-7
size: many
D: TRBD2
V: TRBV27
DNA: TGTGCCAGCAGTTTTCGAAGGGGAGCTAGCGGGCCTGACGAGCAGTACTTC
CDR3: CASSFRRGASGPDEQYF

J: TRBJ1-1
size: many
D: .
V: TRBV18
DNA: TGTGCCAGCTCCAGGGAAGAGGACACTGAAGCTTTCTTT
CDR3: CASSREEDTEAFF

J: TRBJ2-1
size: many
D: .
V: TRBV6-5
DNA: TGTGCCGCCTGGGGGACCGAAAGCTATGAGCAGTTCTTC
CDR3: CAAWGTESYEQFF

J: TRBJ2-5
size: .
D: .
V: TRBV5-1
DNA: TGCGCCAGCATCGCAGGGCAAGGGGCCCAGTACTTC
CDR3: CASIAGQGAQYF

J: TRBJ2-1
size: many
D: TRBD1
V: TRBV24-1
DNA: TGTGCCACCAGTAGGGGGCTCAGCTCCTACAATGAGCAGTTCTTC
CDR3: CATSRGLSSYNEQFF

J: TRBJ2-7
size: many
D: .
V: TRBV29-1
DNA: TGCAGCGTTGGGGCCGGGAGCTACGAGCAGTACTTC
CDR3: CSVGAGSYEQYF

J: TRBJ1-6
size: many
D: .
V: TRBV5-1
DNA: TGCGCCAGCAGCTTGTTTGATTCACCCCTCCACTTT
CDR3: CASSLFDSPLHF

J: TRBJ1-5
size: many
D: TRBD1
V: TRBV25-1
DNA: TGTGCCAGCAGGGACAGGGGTGAGAGCCAGCCCCAGCATTTT
CDR3: CASRDRGESQPQHF

J: TRBJ2-1
size: .
D: .
V: TRBV2
DNA: TGTGCCAGCAAATATATGGGTCGGTACAATGAGCAGTTCTTC
CDR3: CASKYMGRYNEQFF

J: TRBJ1-2
size: many
D: TRBD1
V: TRBV7-2
DNA: TGTGCCAGCAGCTTGGGTTCCGGGACAGGGAACTATGGCTACACCTTC
CDR3: CASSLGSGTGNYGYTF

J: TRBJ2-1
size: many
D: .
V: TRBV20-1
DNA: TGCAGTGCTCAACAGGGGACGAGCGGGAGTGGTGAGCAGTTCTTC
CDR3: CSAQQGTSGSGEQFF

J: TRBJ2-7
size: many
D: .
V: TRBV3-1
DNA: TGTGCCAGCAGCCAAGATCGGAACGGGCAGTACTTC
CDR3: CASSQDRNGQYF

J: TRBJ2-7
size: medium-sized
D: TRBD1
V: TRBV20-1
DNA: TGCAGTGCCCTACCAGGGGGTCAGGTTTACGAGCAGTACTTC
CDR3: CSALPGGQVYEQYF

J: TRBJ2-7
size: many
D: TRBD2
V: TRBV6-5
DNA: TGTGCCAGCAGTAACTACCCAAGCGGGGGTTCCTACGAGCAGTACTTC
CDR3: CASSNYPSGGSYEQYF

J: TRBJ2-1
size: .
D: .
V: TRBV24-1
DNA: TGTGTCACCAGTGATTGGAGACTTCAGGGGCATGAGCAGTTCTTC
CDR3: CVTSDWRLQGHEQFF

J: TRBJ2-1
size: many
D: .
V: TRBV12-3/TRBV12-4
DNA: TGTGCCAGCAGTTCAACGGGACTCCTGGGCGGTGAGCAGTTCTTC
CDR3: CASSSTGLLGGEQFF